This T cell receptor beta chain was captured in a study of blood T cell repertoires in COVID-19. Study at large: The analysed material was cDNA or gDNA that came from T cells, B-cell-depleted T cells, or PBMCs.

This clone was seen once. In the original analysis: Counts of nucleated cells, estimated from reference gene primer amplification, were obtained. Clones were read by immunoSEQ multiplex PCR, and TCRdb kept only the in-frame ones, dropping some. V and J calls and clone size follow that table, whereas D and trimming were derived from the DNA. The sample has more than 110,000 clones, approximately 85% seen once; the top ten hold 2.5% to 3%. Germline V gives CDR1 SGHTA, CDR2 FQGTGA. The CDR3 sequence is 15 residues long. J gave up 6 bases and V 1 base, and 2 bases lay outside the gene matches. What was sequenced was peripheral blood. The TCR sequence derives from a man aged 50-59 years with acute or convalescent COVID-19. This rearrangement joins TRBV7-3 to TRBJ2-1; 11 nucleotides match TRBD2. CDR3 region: CASSLILAGGNEQFF. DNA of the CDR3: TGTGCCAGCAGCTTAATCCTAGCGGGGGGCAATGAGCAGTTCTTC. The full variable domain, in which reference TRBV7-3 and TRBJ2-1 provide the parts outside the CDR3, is GAGVSQTPSNKVTEKGKYVELRCDPISGHTALYWYRQSLGQGPEFLIYFQGTGAADDSGLPNDRFFAVRPEGSVSTLKIQRTERGDSAVYLCASSLILAGGNEQFFGPGTRLTVL.